The 8 T cell receptor beta chains below all came from one sample that was sequenced in a study of blood T cell repertoires in COVID-19. Profiling relied on immunoSEQ multiplex PCR, and the TCRdb table lists in-frame clones only, not all of them. The table has about 210,000 clones, about 88% seen once. Sequencing used peripheral blood. All receptors come from a middle-aged woman with acute or convalescent COVID-19.

The rearrangement links TRBV5-5 to TRBJ2-7; maybe TRBD1 (5 bases). The CDR3 length is 15 residues. Per germline, CDR1 SGHKS and CDR2 YYEKEE (reference sequence). V lost 0 bases, J lost 1 base, and 11 bases lay in between. CDR3 residues: CASSLEGRMSYEQYV. Written as DNA, the CDR3 is TGTGCCAGCAGCTTGGAGGGGCGGATGTCCTACGAGCAGTACGTC.

The rearrangement uses TRBV9 and TRBJ1-1; 7 bases fit TRBD1. The CDR3 spans 15 residues. Looked up from germline, CDR1 is SGDLS and CDR2 is YYNGEE. With V trimmed by 4 bases and J by 1 base, 7 bases remained unmatched. The CDR3 is CASSPGTVSNTEAFF. The CDR3 nucleotides read TGTGCCAGCAGCCCAGGGACAGTCTCGAACACTGAAGCTTTCTTT.

The chain carries TRBV19 and TRBJ1-2; TRBD1 is a possible D gene (5 bases). Germline loops: CDR1 LNHDA, CDR2 SQIVND (reference sequence). The V and J ends lost 6 bases and 8 bases respectively, with 28 bases between them. This CDR3 spans 17 amino acids. The CDR3: CASSALGGGRTPTGYTF. The CDR3 region has the DNA TGTGCCAGTAGCGCTTTGGGGGGTGGTCGGACTCCTACGGGCTACACCTTC.

The genes are TRBV6-1 and TRBJ1-2, with a weak D call TRBD1 (5 bases). The V and J ends lost 3 bases and 5 bases respectively, with 13 bases between them. Germline assignment: CDR1 MNHNS and CDR2 SASEGT. The CDR3 runs to 14 residues. DNA of the CDR3: TGTGCCAGCAGTGATGTCAGGGTGGGATATGGCTACACCTTC. Protein sequence: CASSDVRVGYGYTF.

The chain combines TRBV6-6 with TRBJ1-5; 7 nucleotides align to TRBD1. The CDR3 spans 15 residues. CDR1 and CDR2 from the germline V gene are MNHNY and SVGAGI (reference sequence). V lost 6 bases and J lost 7; bases outside the gene matches: 12. DNA of the CDR3: TGTGCCAGCAGCGCTCCGACAGGGTCCGGGCAGCCCCAGCATTTT. Encoded protein: CASSAPTGSGQPQHF.

The chain joins TRBV13 to TRBJ2-1, with D maybe TRBD1 (6 bases). Germline V gene sequence: CDR1 PRHDT, CDR2 FYEKMQ (reference sequence). The CDR3 consists of 16 residues. Trimming stripped 5 bases from V and 2 bases from J, with 16 bases between. CDR3 DNA sequence: TGTGCCAGCAGCCCAAATCCGGGACAAGCCTACAATGAGCAGTTCTTC. Translation gives CASSPNPGQAYNEQFF.

The rearrangement uses TRBV6-4 and TRBJ2-3; 13 bases match TRBD2. Germline loops: CDR1 MRHNA, CDR2 SNTAGT. Trimming cost V 5 bases and J 6 bases; bases outside gene matches: 5. This CDR3 is built from 15 residues. As DNA, the CDR3 is TGTGCCAGCAGTTTACTAGCGGGGGGGCCGGATACGCAGTATTTT. It codes for CASSLLAGGPDTQYF.

The chain has TRBV7-2 and TRBJ2-5; 10 nucleotides match TRBD2. CDR1 is SGHTA, CDR2 FQGNSA, per germline. Unmatched junction bases numbered 9, after V lost 2 bases and J lost 6 bases. This CDR3 region has 16 residues. In DNA form, the CDR3 reads TGTGCCAGCAGCTTAATTCCAGCGGGGGGGCCTAAGACCCAGTACTTC. It codes for CASSLIPAGGPKTQYF. The variable domain in full, completed from reference TRBV7-2 and TRBJ2-5, reads GAGVSQSPSNKVTEKGKDVELRCDPISGHTALYWYRQSLGQGLEFLIYFQGNSAPDKSGLPSDRFSAERTGGSVSTLTIQRTQQEDSAVYLCASSLIPAGGPKTQYFGPGTRLLVL.